These 26 T cell receptor beta chains share one sample of origin, sequenced in a study of T-cell reconstitution after alpha-beta-depleted transplantation in children. A TCRbeta library incorporating unique molecular identifiers was prepared. TCRdb re-derived calls from the PCR reads in MiXCR, one entry per CDR3 protein. The sample yields fewer than 750,000 distinct CDR3 sequences, roughly 23% seen once. This specimen consisted of PBMCs, mostly from graft donor cells, obtained 360 days after TCRalphabeta/CD19-depleted stem cell transplant. Receptors originate from a boy in the first two years of life who had a stem cell transplant for acute myeloid leukemia, so the T cells may come from the graft donor.

This clonotype was picked up a small number of times. The chain links TRBV27 to TRBJ1-2; no reliable D call. The CDR3 has 16 residues. Germline V gene lookup returns CDR1 MNHEY and CDR2 SMNVEV (reference sequence). Trimming cost V 6 bases and J 2 bases, with 19 bases left between them. For the CDR3, the DNA is TGTGCCAGCAGCCCCACCTCGGAAGTCCTAAACTATGGCTACACCTTC. Translated: CASSPTSEVLNYGYTF.

This clonotype has just a few counts. The V and J genes are TRBV14 and TRBJ2-1; no firm D call. The CDR3 sequence is 16 residues long. In germline, CDR1 is SGHDN, CDR2 FVKESK. The ends were cut back, 1 base at V and 4 bases at J, with 14 bases in the middle. The CDR3 here is CASSQVRNSVYNEQFF. DNA of the CDR3: TGTGCCAGCAGCCAAGTCCGAAATTCCGTTTACAATGAGCAGTTCTTC.

This clonotype appeared many times. The chain combines TRBV27 with TRBJ2-1, with 9 bases fitting TRBD2. The V and J ends lost 3 bases and 4 bases, in that order; junction bases with no gene match: 7. CDR3 length equals 16 residues. Germline V gene data show CDR1 as MNHEY and CDR2 as SMNVEV (reference sequence). CDR3 DNA: TGTGCCAGCAGTTTGGAGACTAGCGGTCGTTACAATGAGCAGTTCTTC. It is translated as CASSLETSGRYNEQFF.

The chain employs TRBV20-1 and TRBJ1-6; 9 bases are shared with TRBD1. V gave up 4 bases and J gave up 14 bases; unmatched junction bases: 9. The CDR3 has 13 amino acids. Germline V CDR1 and CDR2: DFQATT, SNEGSKA (reference sequence). The CDR3 is CSAIYGTGFSLHF. The CDR3 bases are TGCAGTGCTATCTACGGGACAGGGTTCTCCCTCCACTTT.

This clonotype was picked up many times. This chain joins TRBV11-2 and TRBJ2-7, with 10 bases aligning to TRBD2. Unmatched junction bases numbered 5, after V lost 4 bases and J lost 2 bases. Germline V gene lookup returns CDR1 SGHAT and CDR2 FQNNGV. The CDR3 has 15 residues. CDR3 bases: TGTGCCAGCAGCTCAAGGACTAGCGGTACCTACGAGCAGTACTTC. It encodes CASSSRTSGTYEQYF.

This chain links TRBV12-3 or TRBV12-4 with TRBJ1-1, with D maybe TRBD1 (5 bases). CDR3 length equals 13 residues. Trimming took off 7 bases at V and 1 base at J, with 10 bases between the two ends. The CDR3 loop reads CASKLGGNTEAFF. The CDR3 region has the DNA TGTGCCAGCAAGCTCGGGGGGAACACTGAAGCTTTCTTT.

This clonotype came up once. The chain has TRBV6-5 and TRBJ1-1, with D tentatively TRBD1 (5 bases). Germline lookup yields CDR1 MNHEY and CDR2 SVGAGI. This CDR3 is 14 amino acids long. The V end lost 2 bases, the J end lost 6 bases, and 13 bases lay between the germline ends. The chain's CDR3 is CASSYGQGLPEAFF. The CDR3 DNA follows: TGTGCCAGCAGTTACGGCCAGGGTCTCCCTGAAGCTTTCTTT.

This clonotype was seen a handful of times. This sequence joins TRBV29-1 and TRBJ2-7; unclear D gene. Deletions cut 6 bases from V and 3 bases from J, with 15 bases between. CDR1 and CDR2 from the germline V gene are SQVTM and ANQGSEA. The CDR3 contains 13 residues. The DNA of the CDR3 is TGCAGCGTCGTTTCGCCTCAGCTCTACGAGCAGTACTTC. Amino acid sequence: CSVVSPQLYEQYF.

This clonotype was counted a few times. This CDR3 reads CASMIVAGVRQETQYF. DNA of the CDR3: TGTGCCAGCATGATCGTAGCGGGGGTGCGCCAAGAGACCCAGTACTTC. This chain joins TRBV12-3 or TRBV12-4 and TRBJ2-5, with 9 bases aligning to TRBD2. This CDR3 spans 16 amino acids. J gave up 1 base and V 7 bases, and 10 bases lay outside the gene matches.

CDR3 nucleotide sequence: TGCAGCGGGAGGGACAGGGTTGGCAATGAGCAGTTCTTC. It specifies CSGRDRVGNEQFF. This chain joins TRBV29-1 and TRBJ2-1; 9 nucleotides align to TRBD1. The CDR3 covers 13 residues. V dropped 7 bases and J dropped 6; count of bases not matched to a gene: 7. The V gene's germline CDR1 is SQVTM and CDR2 ANQGSEA.

This clonotype was observed at least ten times. This sequence joins TRBV7-2 and TRBJ2-1, with 11 bases aligning to TRBD2. Losses at the gene ends were 5 bases for V and 4 bases for J; bases not matched to a gene: 7. CDR3 length: 16 residues. The germline gives CDR1 SGHTA, CDR2 FQGNSA. The CDR3 protein is CASSTETSGEYNEQFF. The CDR3 bases are TGTGCCAGCAGCACCGAGACTAGCGGGGAATACAATGAGCAGTTCTTC. Together with reference TRBV7-2 and TRBJ2-1, the CDR3 gives the full variable domain: GAGVSQSPSNKVTEKGKDVELRCDPISGHTALYWYRQSLGQGLEFLIYFQGNSAPDKSGLPSDRFSAERTGGSVSTLTIQRTQQEDSAVYLCASSTETSGEYNEQFFGPGTRLTVL.

This clonotype has just a few counts. The V and J genes are TRBV6-5 and TRBJ2-7; D remains ambiguous. The germline gives CDR1 MNHEY, CDR2 SVGAGI. With 2 bases removed from V and 0 bases from J, the gap between germline ends came to 14 bases. CDR3 length equals 16 residues. CDR3 DNA: TGTGCCAGCAGTTACGCGAGTCCCCGGATCTCCTACGAGCAGTACTTC. This codes for CASSYASPRISYEQYF.

The chain links TRBV6-2 or TRBV6-3 to TRBJ2-7; TRBD1 or TRBD2 may be the D gene (5 bases each). V was clipped by 2 bases and J by 2 bases, with 10 bases between them. CDR1 and CDR2 from the germline V gene are MNHEY and SVGEGT. This CDR3 region has 14 residues. The CDR3 region is CASSYAGAAYEQYF. In nucleotides, the CDR3 is TGTGCCAGCAGTTACGCCGGGGCCGCCTACGAGCAGTACTTC.

This clonotype has a handful of counts. The J gene is TRBJ2-6, the V gene TRBV20-1; 7 bases match TRBD1. Germline CDR1 is DFQATT and CDR2 is SNEGSKA (reference sequence). V shed 0 bases and J 0 bases; nucleotides not matched to a gene: 11. This CDR3 has 19 amino acids. DNA for the CDR3: TGCAGTGCTAGAGATCTGTGGCAGGGGGTCAGCTCTGGGGCCAACGTCCTGACTTTC. Its protein is CSARDLWQGVSSGANVLTF.

The chain carries TRBV6-5 and TRBJ1-6; a weak D match, TRBD1 (6 bases). The CDR3 totals 14 residues. Germline CDR1 reads MNHEY; CDR2 reads SVGAGI. V was clipped by 2 bases and J by 10 bases, with 12 bases between them. DNA of the CDR3: TGTGCCAGCAGTTACAACAGGGAAGTCTCACCCCTCCACTTT. Amino acids: CASSYNREVSPLHF.

This clonotype was counted ten times or more. The chain employs TRBV7-8 and TRBJ1-4; 7 bases are a match to TRBD1. This CDR3 has 16 residues. Germline V lookup: CDR1 SGHVS, CDR2 FQNEAQ. V was clipped by 6 bases and J by 0 bases; unmatched bases: 7. CDR3 protein: CASRPTGTATNEKLFF. CDR3 bases: TGTGCCAGCAGGCCGACAGGGACGGCAACTAATGAAAAACTGTTTTTT.

This clonotype was picked up a small number of times. The chain links TRBV12-3 or TRBV12-4 to TRBJ2-2, with TRBD1 matching 7 bases. V was pared by 3 bases and J by 1 base, with 5 bases of the junction left unmatched. This CDR3 region has 16 residues. CDR3 sequence reads: CASSFRGTVNTGELFF. DNA for the CDR3: TGTGCCAGCAGTTTCCGTGGGACAGTGAACACCGGGGAGCTGTTTTTT.

The chain links TRBV7-9 to TRBJ2-7; either TRBD1 or TRBD2 may fit D (5 bases each). The germline V gene has CDR1 SEHNR and CDR2 FQNEAQ (reference sequence). The CDR3 is 14 residues long. Trimming removed 3 bases from V and 3 bases from J, with 12 bases in between. CDR3 in amino acids: CASSFGAGLYEQYF. In nucleotides, the CDR3 is TGTGCCAGCAGCTTCGGGGCGGGTCTCTACGAGCAGTACTTC. Full variable domain (outside the CDR3, taken from reference TRBV7-9 and TRBJ2-7): DTGVSQNPRHKITKRGQNVTFRCDPISEHNRLYWYRQTLGQGPEFLTYFQNEAQLEKSRLLSDRFSAERPKGSFSTLEIQRTEQGDSAMYLCASSFGAGLYEQYFGPGTRLTVT.

Ten or more counts support this clonotype. The V gene is TRBV6-5, the J gene TRBJ2-1; no clear D gene. Germline V gene sequence: CDR1 MNHEY, CDR2 SVGAGI. The CDR3 runs 16 residues. V was cut by 8 bases and J by 0 bases, with 17 bases left in between. This CDR3 is CASFPGKSSSYNEQFF. The CDR3 nucleotides read TGTGCCAGCTTCCCCGGAAAGTCGAGCTCCTACAATGAGCAGTTCTTC.

This clonotype was recorded a few times. This chain uses TRBV29-1 with TRBJ2-3, with a weak D call TRBD2 (5 bases). V lost 3 bases and J 6 bases, leaving 10 bases between the germline ends. The CDR3 is made up of 12 amino acids. The germline gives CDR1 SQVTM, CDR2 ANQGSEA. This CDR3 is CSVDLARDTQYF. The CDR3 DNA is TGCAGCGTTGACCTAGCCAGGGATACGCAGTATTTT.

This clonotype was observed at least ten times. The rearrangement joins TRBV6-5 to TRBJ2-5, with D maybe TRBD2 (5 bases). The germline gives CDR1 MNHEY, CDR2 SVGAGI. The CDR3 totals 14 residues. V was trimmed by 4 bases and J by 9 bases, leaving 18 bases between them. CDR3 nucleotide sequence: TGTGCCAGCAGTTTGCGGGCAGGCGGAAGGGCCCAGTACTTC. Protein product: CASSLRAGGRAQYF.

Regarding this clonotype: The conserved closing phenylalanine or tryptophan is absent in this CDR3, likely reflecting a read error. The V and J genes are TRBV20-1 and TRBJ2-5; D is tentatively TRBD1 or TRBD2 (5 bases each). The ends were cut back, 3 bases at V and 2 bases at J, with 13 bases in the middle. This CDR3 comprises 14 residues. CDR1 is DFQATT, CDR2 SNEGSKA, per germline (reference sequence). For the CDR3, the DNA is TGCAGTGCTAGTTTCAGGGACCCGCAAGAGACCCAGTACTCC. This sequence encodes CSASFRDPQETQYS.

This clonotype was counted only a few times. The J gene is TRBJ1-5, the V gene TRBV7-2, with D perhaps matching TRBD1 (6 bases). The germline CDR1 and CDR2 sequences are SGHTA and FQGNSA. Trimming took off 4 bases at V and 5 bases at J, with 9 bases between the two ends. The CDR3 is 13 amino acids. CDR3 protein: CASSSRGYQPQHF. CDR3 DNA: TGTGCCAGCAGCTCCAGGGGTTATCAGCCCCAGCATTTT.

The table lists this clonotype with a few counts. The chain combines TRBV7-2 with TRBJ2-7, with D possibly being TRBD1 (6 bases). Germline V gene sequence: CDR1 SGHTA, CDR2 FQGNSA. V was trimmed by 1 base and J by 4 bases, leaving 17 bases between them. CDR3 length: 16 amino acids. The CDR3 sequence: CASSLDHSGDGYEQYF. The CDR3 bases are TGTGCCAGCAGCTTAGACCATTCAGGGGACGGGTACGAGCAGTACTTC.

The V and J genes are TRBV7-9 and TRBJ2-2; D may be TRBD2 (6 bases). Germline CDR1 and CDR2: SEHNR and FQNEAQ (reference sequence). The CDR3 loop spans 14 amino acids. Trimming took 3 bases from V and 7 from J, leaving 12 bases between them. The CDR3 nucleotides read TGTGCCAGCAGCTTGCGACTAGGATACGGGGAGCTGTTTTTT. It specifies CASSLRLGYGELFF. Full variable domain (missing parts from reference TRBV7-9 and TRBJ2-2): DTGVSQNPRHKITKRGQNVTFRCDPISEHNRLYWYRQTLGQGPEFLTYFQNEAQLEKSRLLSDRFSAERPKGSFSTLEIQRTEQGDSAMYLCASSLRLGYGELFFGEGSRLTVL.

The table lists this clonotype with many counts. This chain connects TRBV29-1 to TRBJ2-1; D uncertain. Trimming left V 4 bases short and J 0 bases short, with 4 bases between. The germline gives CDR1 SQVTM, CDR2 ANQGSEA. The length of the CDR3 is 12 residues. DNA of the CDR3: TGCAGCGTTGGGGCCTCCTACAATGAGCAGTTCTTC. Its protein product is CSVGASYNEQFF.